One and the same sample provided the 22 T cell receptor beta chains below, sequenced in a study of CD8+ T cells in alopecia areata. As to treatment: oral pan-JAK inhibitor, 5-10 mg twice daily. The sequencing template was cDNA reverse transcribed from extracted RNA. The repertoire was sequenced with immunoSEQ multiplex PCR; TCRdb's copy has only in-frame clones and lacks some. The sample records over 150,000 clones, 58% being singletons. The sample in question was CD4+ T cells sorted from blood, obtained at week 24, from a patient treated with tofacitinib. Receptors were obtained from a human donor with alopecia areata.

This clone has just one count. The J gene is TRBJ2-7, the V gene TRBV4-3, with 11 bases identical to TRBD1. Germline V gene data show CDR1 as LGHNA and CDR2 as YSLEER. The V segment lost 3 bases and the J segment 6 bases; nucleotides outside the gene matches: 7. This CDR3 spans 15 amino acids. The CDR3 spells CASSHSGQGVGEQYF. In DNA form, the CDR3 reads TGCGCCAGCAGCCACTCGGGACAGGGGGTAGGCGAGCAGTACTTC.

The genes are TRBV9 and TRBJ1-6; D uncertain. Between the trimmed V and J ends, which lost 0 bases and 8 bases, there was a span of 6 bases. Germline V lookup: CDR1 SGDLS, CDR2 YYNGEE. This CDR3 has 13 residues. The CDR3 loop is CASSVVSDSPLHF. Here the CDR3 DNA reads TGTGCCAGCAGCGTAGTTTCAGATTCACCCCTCCACTTT.

The chain recombines TRBV20-1 with TRBJ2-7; D is unresolved. The germline CDR1 and CDR2 sequences are DFQATT and SNEGSKA (reference sequence). The CDR3 spans 11 residues. With 3 bases removed from V and 1 base from J, the gap between germline ends came to 4 bases. The CDR3 is CSARTSYEQYF. DNA for the CDR3: TGCAGTGCTAGGACTTCCTACGAGCAGTACTTC.

This chain connects TRBV29-1 to TRBJ2-3, with D perhaps TRBD2 (5 bases). The germline V and J ends were trimmed by 3 bases and 4 bases, with 8 bases remaining between them. CDR3 size: 12 residues. Germline loops: CDR1 SQVTM, CDR2 ANQGSEA. CDR3 protein: CSVDTGSDTQYF. The CDR3 DNA reads as TGCAGCGTTGATACGGGGTCAGATACGCAGTATTTT.

V gene TRBV19 combines with J gene TRBJ1-1, with D tentatively TRBD1 (5 bases). The CDR3 loop spans 13 amino acids. The germline CDR1 and CDR2 sequences are LNHDA and SQIVND (reference sequence). Trimming pared 7 bases from V and 0 bases from J, leaving 9 bases between. The CDR3 loop reads CASMKGLNTEAFF. The CDR3 DNA sequence: TGTGCCAGTATGAAGGGGCTGAACACTGAAGCTTTCTTT.

The V call is TRBV5-1, the J call TRBJ2-5, with D perhaps matching TRBD2 (5 bases). Trimming shortened V by 4 bases and J by 3 bases, and 13 bases separated the two germline ends. The CDR3 is 14 residues long. Germline lookup yields CDR1 SGHRS and CDR2 YFSETQ. DNA of the CDR3: TGCGCCAGCAGCCATGGACGGGATGAAGAGACCCAGTACTTC. Its translation: CASSHGRDEETQYF.

The chain links TRBV7-9 to TRBJ2-3, with 8 bases identical to TRBD2. This CDR3 has 14 amino acids. After removal of 4 bases from V and 5 bases from J, the junction contained 5 bases not matched to a gene. Germline V lookup: CDR1 SEHNR, CDR2 FQNEAQ (reference sequence). CDR3 in amino acids: CASSSQRELDTQYF. CDR3 sequence (DNA): TGTGCCAGCAGCTCCCAGCGGGAGCTAGATACGCAGTATTTT.

The chain is built from TRBV28 and TRBJ2-3; tentative D call: TRBD2 (5 bases). The germline V gene encodes CDR1 MDHEN and CDR2 SYDVKM. The CDR3 is 15 residues long. The V and J ends lost 6 bases and 1 base respectively, with 14 bases between them. CDR3 sequence (DNA): TGTGCCAGCAGCCGACAAGTACTAGGCACAGATACGCAGTATTTT. It encodes CASSRQVLGTDTQYF.

The chain is built from TRBV11-1 and TRBJ2-7; TRBD1 is a possible D gene (7 bases). The CDR3 length is 13 residues. The V gene's germline CDR1 is SGHAT and CDR2 FQDESV (reference sequence). Between the trimmed V and J ends, which lost 5 bases and 6 bases, there was a span of 14 bases. The CDR3, as DNA: TGTGCCAGCAGCCAGGGGGGAGAGGCCGAGCAGTACTTC. Residues: CASSQGGEAEQYF. The full variable domain, completed using reference TRBV11-1 and TRBJ2-7, is EAEVAQSPRYKITEKSQAVAFWCDPISGHATLYWYRQILGQGPELLVQFQDESVVDDSQLPKDRFSAERLKGVDSTLKIQPAELGDSAMYLCASSQGGEAEQYFGPGTRLTVT.

The chain uses TRBV7-2 and TRBJ1-2, with 7 bases aligning to TRBD1. J lost 6 bases, V lost 5 bases, and 9 bases had no gene match. This CDR3 region has 14 residues. Germline values: CDR1 SGHTA, CDR2 FQGNSA. The chain's CDR3 is CASSQNDRVHGYTF. For the CDR3, the DNA is TGTGCCAGCAGCCAGAATGACAGGGTCCATGGCTACACCTTC.

The V gene is TRBV6-5, the J gene TRBJ2-7, with D possibly being TRBD1 (6 bases). The V and J ends lost 6 bases and 3 bases respectively, with 12 bases between them. The CDR3 has 13 residues. CDR1 is MNHEY, CDR2 SVGAGI, per germline. Written as DNA, the CDR3 is TGTGCCAGCAGACCCAACAGGGACTACGAGCAGTACTTC. Amino acids: CASRPNRDYEQYF.

This clone occurred a few times. The genes are TRBV23-1 and TRBJ2-4; 8 positions agree with TRBD1. TRBV23-1 is given ORF status, its function remaining uncertain. V lost 1 base and J lost 2; bases outside the gene matches: 16. This CDR3 comprises 20 residues. CDR3 DNA sequence: TGCGCCAGCAGTCAATGTGGAGAGGACAGGGTGGCTACTACCAAAAACATTCAGTACTTC. It yields the protein CASSQCGEDRVATTKNIQYF.

This sequence joins TRBV30 and TRBJ2-1; a weak D match, TRBD2 (5 bases). Germline lookup yields CDR1 GTSNPN and CDR2 SVGIG (reference sequence). This CDR3 region has 11 residues. V was clipped by 2 bases and J by 13 bases, with 12 bases between them. Written as DNA, the CDR3 is TGTGCCTGGAGTATGGACTTTGGCCAGTTCTTC. As protein: CAWSMDFGQFF.

There are a few counts of this clone. This rearrangement joins TRBV4-1 to TRBJ1-6; D unresolved. Trimming removed 0 bases from V and 8 bases from J, with 8 bases in between. CDR1 and CDR2 from the germline V gene are MGHRA and YSYEKL. This CDR3 is 14 amino acids long. Here the CDR3 reads CASSQEGEDSPLHF. The CDR3 DNA follows: TGCGCCAGCAGCCAAGAGGGAGAGGATTCACCCCTCCACTTT.

The chain employs TRBV10-3 and TRBJ2-3, with TRBD2 matching over 7 bases. The CDR3 is made up of 12 amino acids. V gave up 10 bases and J gave up 4 bases; unmatched junction bases: 5. Germline CDR1 ENHRY, CDR2 SYGVKD. The CDR3 DNA is TGTGCCACTGGACTAGAGGCAGATACGCAGTATTTT. Amino acids: CATGLEADTQYF.

This chain links TRBV2 with TRBJ2-7; D is undetermined. Trimming stripped 4 bases from V and 3 bases from J, with 13 bases between. CDR3 length: 14 residues. Germline V lookup: CDR1 SNHLY, CDR2 FYNNEI. The CDR3 coding sequence is TGTGCCAGCAGTGCTGGGTATTCGCTCTACGAGCAGTACTTC. Protein product: CASSAGYSLYEQYF.

V and J are TRBV27 and TRBJ2-3, with 7 nucleotides matching TRBD2. Unmatched junction bases numbered 8, after V lost 4 bases and J lost 4 bases. CDR1 is MNHEY, CDR2 SMNVEV, per germline (reference sequence). The CDR3 is 15 residues long. CDR3 region: CASSSRTRVPDTQYF. The CDR3 DNA is TGTGCCAGCAGTTCCCGGACTAGAGTTCCAGATACGCAGTATTTT.

The chain is built from TRBV9 and TRBJ2-1; D not resolved. The CDR3 sequence is 14 residues long. The V and J ends lost 0 bases and 6 bases respectively, with 10 bases between them. Germline V CDR1 and CDR2: SGDLS, YYNGEE. The CDR3 loop is CASSVGPLSNEQFF. The CDR3 DNA reads as TGTGCCAGCAGCGTAGGTCCCCTTAGCAATGAGCAGTTCTTC.

This chain uses TRBV6-5 with TRBJ2-6; D tentatively fits TRBD1 or TRBD2 (5 bases each). Per the germline V gene, CDR1 is MNHEY and CDR2 is SVGAGI. This CDR3 contains 14 residues. Trimming left V 3 bases short and J 6 bases short, with 9 bases between. DNA for the CDR3: TGTGCCAGCAGTTATGGGGGTGCGGCCAACGTCCTGACTTTC. This codes for CASSYGGAANVLTF.

This chain connects TRBV23-1 to TRBJ1-2; 8 nucleotides align to TRBD1. TRBV23-1 has ORF status, its function being uncertain. The CDR3 is 16 amino acids. V shed 1 base, J shed 0 bases, and the junction held 4 bases outside the gene matches. The CDR3 loop reads CASSQYRTGPNYGYTF. In DNA form, the CDR3 reads TGCGCCAGCAGTCAATACCGGACAGGGCCTAACTATGGCTACACCTTC.

This chain uses TRBV7-2 with TRBJ1-6, with D possibly matching TRBD1 (5 bases). CDR1 and CDR2 (germline): SGHTA, FQGNSA. V lost 2 bases to trimming and J lost 10 bases, with 12 bases between them. CDR3 size: 14 residues. The CDR3 coding sequence is TGTGCCAGCAGCTTAAAAGGGGATGGGTCACCCCTCCACTTT. Translation: CASSLKGDGSPLHF.

This chain connects TRBV7-2 to TRBJ1-5; the D is unclear. The germline V and J ends were trimmed by 2 bases and 11 bases, with 19 bases remaining between them. Germline CDR1 SGHTA, CDR2 FQGNSA. CDR3 length: 15 amino acids. This CDR3 is CASSLMAERSASQHF. The CDR3 DNA sequence: TGTGCCAGCAGCTTAATGGCAGAACGATCAGCGTCCCAGCATTTT.